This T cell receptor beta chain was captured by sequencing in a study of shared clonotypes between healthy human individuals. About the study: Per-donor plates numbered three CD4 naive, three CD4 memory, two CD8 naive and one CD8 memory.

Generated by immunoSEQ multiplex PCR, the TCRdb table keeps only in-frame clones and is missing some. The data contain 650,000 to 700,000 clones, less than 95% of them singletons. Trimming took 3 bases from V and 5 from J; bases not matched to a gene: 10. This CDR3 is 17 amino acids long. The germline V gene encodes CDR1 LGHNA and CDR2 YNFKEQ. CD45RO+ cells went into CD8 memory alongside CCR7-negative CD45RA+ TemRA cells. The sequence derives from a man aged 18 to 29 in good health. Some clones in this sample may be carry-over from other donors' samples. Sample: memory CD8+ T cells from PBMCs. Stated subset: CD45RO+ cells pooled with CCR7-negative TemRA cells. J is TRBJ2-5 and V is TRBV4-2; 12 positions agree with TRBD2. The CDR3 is CASSHRLAGVFGETQYF. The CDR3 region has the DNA TGTGCCAGCAGCCACAGACTAGCGGGAGTCTTTGGTGAGACCCAGTACTTC.